A single sample is the source of the 8 T cell receptor beta chains below, sequenced in a study of shared clonotypes between healthy human individuals. Libraries were prepared by immunoSEQ multiplex PCR; TCRdb keeps only in-frame clonotypes and omits some of them. The data show some 2,400,000 clones, about 94% seen once. Specimen: naive CD4+ T cells sorted from blood. Documented subset: CD45RA+ positively selected. The source of these receptors is a man younger than 35 in good health.

This clone showed up just once. The chain recombines TRBV7-2 with TRBJ1-3; D not certain. Germline CDR1 and CDR2: SGHTA and FQGNSA. The V gene lost 6 bases and the J gene lost 0 bases, with 9 bases spanning the gap. There are 14 residues in the CDR3. The CDR3 sequence: CASSQTGSGNTIYF. The CDR3 DNA sequence: TGTGCCAGCAGTCAAACTGGCTCTGGAAACACCATATATTTT.

In its sample, this clone was seen once. The chain has TRBV7-9 and TRBJ1-3; D gene ambiguous. Germline values: CDR1 SEHNR, CDR2 FQNEAQ (reference sequence). The CDR3 runs to 14 residues. V dropped 5 bases and J dropped 7 bases, with 15 bases sitting between them. In nucleotides, the CDR3 is TGTGCCAGCAGCAAAGACGGATTGGGGAACACCATATATTTT. Residues: CASSKDGLGNTIYF.

About this clone: This sample also contains other DNA sequences that code for the same CDR3. The chain carries TRBV20-1 and TRBJ2-7; D possibly uses TRBD1 or TRBD2 (5 bases each). The CDR3 is 11 residues long. Deletions cut 3 bases from V and 6 bases from J, with 9 bases between. Germline lookup yields CDR1 DFQATT and CDR2 SNEGSKA (reference sequence). CDR3: CSASGGSEQYF. DNA of the CDR3: TGCAGTGCTAGTGGGGGAAGCGAGCAGTACTTC.

This chain links TRBV7-9 with TRBJ1-4; 9 bases are a match to TRBD1. The CDR3 sequence is 15 residues long. The ends lost 1 base at V and 6 bases at J; junction bases unmatched: 3. Looked up from germline, CDR1 is SEHNR and CDR2 is FQNEAQ (reference sequence). The CDR3 coding sequence is TGTGCCAGCAGCTTAGTGGGACAGGGAGATGAAAAACTGTTTTTT. As protein: CASSLVGQGDEKLFF.

This clone has just one count. V gene TRBV9 combines with J gene TRBJ1-4; the match to TRBD1 covers 9 bases. V shed 3 bases, J shed 1 base, and the junction held 7 bases outside the gene matches. Germline CDR1 is SGDLS and CDR2 is YYNGEE. The CDR3 is 17 residues long. This chain's CDR3 is CASSAEQGAGTNEKLFF. DNA for the CDR3: TGTGCCAGCAGCGCCGAACAGGGGGCCGGAACTAATGAAAAACTGTTTTTT.

The rearrangement joins TRBV5-1 to TRBJ2-7, with 8 bases matching TRBD2. Germline CDR1 reads SGHRS; CDR2 reads YFSETQ. This CDR3 spans 15 amino acids. Losses at the gene ends were 1 base for V and 3 bases for J; bases not matched to a gene: 6. The CDR3 loop reads CASSLSLAGLYEQYF. CDR3 DNA: TGCGCCAGCAGCTTGAGTTTAGCGGGACTCTACGAGCAGTACTTC.

This clone was observed once. The rearrangement links TRBV11-3 to TRBJ2-3, with TRBD1 as a possible D gene (5 bases). V gave up 1 base and J gave up 3 bases, with 14 bases separating them. The CDR3 has 16 amino acids. Germline lookup yields CDR1 SGHNT and CDR2 YENEEA. DNA of the CDR3: TGTGCCAGCAGCTTAGGAGTCTGGGGCGTTACAGATACGCAGTATTTT. Translation: CASSLGVWGVTDTQYF.

The chain joins TRBV9 to TRBJ2-2; a possible D gene is TRBD2 (5 bases). Germline values: CDR1 SGDLS, CDR2 YYNGEE. The length of the CDR3 is 16 residues. V dropped 2 bases and J dropped 0 bases, with 11 bases sitting between them. CDR3 sequence: CASSVSLAANTGELFF. The CDR3 DNA follows: TGTGCCAGCAGCGTGTCCCTAGCCGCGAACACCGGGGAGCTGTTTTTT. The full variable domain, its missing parts supplied by reference TRBV9 and TRBJ2-2, is DSGVTQTPKHLITATGQRVTLRCSPRSGDLSVYWYQQSLDQGLQFLIQYYNGEERAKGNILERFSAQQFPDLHSELNLSSLELGDSALYFCASSVSLAANTGELFFGEGSRLTVL.